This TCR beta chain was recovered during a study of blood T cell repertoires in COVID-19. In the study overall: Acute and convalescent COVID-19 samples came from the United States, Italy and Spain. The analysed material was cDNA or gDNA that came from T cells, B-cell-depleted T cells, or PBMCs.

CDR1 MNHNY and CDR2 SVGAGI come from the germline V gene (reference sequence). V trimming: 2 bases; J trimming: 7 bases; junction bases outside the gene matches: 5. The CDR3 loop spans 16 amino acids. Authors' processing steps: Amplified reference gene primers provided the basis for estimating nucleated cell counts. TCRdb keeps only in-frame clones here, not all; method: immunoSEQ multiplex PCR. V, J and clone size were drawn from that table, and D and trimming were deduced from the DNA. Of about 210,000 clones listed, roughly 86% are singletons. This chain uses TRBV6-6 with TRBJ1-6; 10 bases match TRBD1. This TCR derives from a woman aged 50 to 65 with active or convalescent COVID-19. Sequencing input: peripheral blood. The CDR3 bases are TGTGCCAGCAGTTACCTCCCGGGACAGGGGAATTCACCCCTCCACTTT. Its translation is CASSYLPGQGNSPLHF.